The rows below give T cell receptor beta chains drawn from one sample of a study of Ad26.COV2.S vaccination and SARS-CoV-2 variants. Profiled with immunoSEQ multiplex PCR; TCRdb holds only in-frame clones, not every one. Among about 420,000 clones listed, roughly 90% were seen once. Sequenced here: peripheral blood, sampled in a trial of Ad26.COV2.S vaccine versus placebo. These receptors came from a person aged 18-60 years who received the Ad26.COV2.S COVID-19 vaccine or a placebo. Each CDR3 is given with its conserved first and last residue. Fields, in order: D gene, V gene, J gene, clone size, CDR3 DNA, CDR3 protein. D genes are given only for firm matches. The size entry is marked missing in some rows and otherwise reads once, few, many or a size class.

>NA|TRBV6-8|TRBJ1-6|few
TGTGCCAGCAGTCTTGACAGAAATTCACCCCTCCACTTT
CASSLDRNSPLHF
>NA|TRBV29-1|TRBJ1-2|NA
TGCAGCGCCAAGATGGGACGTACTAACTATGGCTACACCTTC
CSAKMGRTNYGYTF
>NA|TRBV3-1/TRBV3-2|TRBJ2-7|once
TGTGCCAGCAGCCAACCTACGGGGGCCACCTACGAGCAGTACTTC
CASSQPTGATYEQYF
>NA|TRBV7-9|TRBJ1-6|NA
TGTGCCAGCAGCTTAGAGCAGTATAATTCACCCCTCCACTTT
CASSLEQYNSPLHF
>NA|TRBV11-2|TRBJ2-3|NA
TGTGCCAGCAGCCGACAGGCCTTTATACCCGCACCTAGTACGCAGTATTTT
CASSRQAFIPAPSTQYF
>NA|TRBV14|TRBJ1-2|NA
TGTGCCAGCAGCCAAGCGAGGGAGTGGCAGGATGGCTACACCTTC
CASSQAREWQDGYTF
>NA|TRBV7-9|TRBJ1-5|NA
TGTGCCAGCAGCTTAGAACCGTCTGGAGGCAATCAGCCCCAGCATTTT
CASSLEPSGGNQPQHF
>NA|TRBV6-5|TRBJ1-2|NA
TGTGCCAGCAGGCGATGGGATCATGGCTACACCTTC
CASRRWDHGYTF
>NA|TRBV27|TRBJ1-1|NA
TGTGCCAGCAGTTTCGGGGTCGGGTTGAACACTGAAGCTTTCTTT
CASSFGVGLNTEAFF
>NA|TRBV6-5|TRBJ2-2|few
TGTGCCAGCAGTTACTTAGGCATTAACACCGGGGAGCTGTTTTTT
CASSYLGINTGELFF
>NA|TRBV3-1/TRBV3-2|TRBJ1-2|NA
TGTGCCAGCAGCCAGGGGTCTCACTATGGCTACACCTTC
CASSQGSHYGYTF
>NA|TRBV7-9|TRBJ2-1|NA
TGTGCCAGCAGCGACACAGGGTCCAATGAGCAGTTCTTC
CASSDTGSNEQFF
>TRBD1|TRBV30|TRBJ1-1|NA
TGTGCCTGGGGGGTCACCACAGGGGGCACTGAAGCTTTCTTT
CAWGVTTGGTEAFF
>TRBD1|TRBV5-6|TRBJ1-2|few
TGTGCCAGCAGCTCAGGACAGGGAAACTATGGCTACACCTTC
CASSSGQGNYGYTF
>TRBD2|TRBV30|TRBJ2-5|NA
TGTGCCTGGAGTGTTTATTGGGTACCGGCTAGCGGGGGGCCCAACCAAGAGACCCAGTACTTC
CAWSVYWVPASGGPNQETQYF
>NA|TRBV7-9|TRBJ2-5|NA
TGTGCCAGCAGCTTAGGCCCCGAACCCCTAGTTCCCTGGGGGGCCCAGTACTTC
CASSLGPEPLVPWGAQYF
>NA|TRBV19|TRBJ1-1|once
TGTGCCAGTGCGGCGTATGGGACTGAAGCTTTCTTT
CASAAYGTEAFF
>NA|TRBV2|TRBJ1-1|NA
TGTGCCAGCAGTCCGCAGGGGAGGCACACTGAAGCTTTCTTT
CASSPQGRHTEAFF
>NA|TRBV7-2|TRBJ2-1|NA
TGTGCCAGCAGCTTATTCAATGAGCAGTTCTTC
CASSLFNEQFF
>NA|TRBV30|TRBJ1-5|once
TGTGCCTGGAGTGTAACAGGGCAGATCAATCAGCCCCAGCATTTT
CAWSVTGQINQPQHF
>NA|TRBV28|TRBJ1-5|NA
TGTGCCAGCAGTCCAGAGACCAGGTCGTCGCCCCAGCATTTT
CASSPETRSSPQHF
>NA|TRBV19|TRBJ2-7|NA
TGTGCCAGTAGTATGGGCCTACCCTACGAGCAGTACTTC
CASSMGLPYEQYF
>NA|TRBV29-1|TRBJ2-7|NA
TGCAGCGTTGAAAAAGTCGTCGGGGGCGCTTCATCCGAGCAGTACTTC
CSVEKVVGGASSEQYF
>NA|TRBV30|TRBJ1-6|NA
TGTGCCTGGAGTGTCCCTCACGAAGGAAATAATTCACCCCTCCACTTT
CAWSVPHEGNNSPLHF
>NA|TRBV7-9|TRBJ2-5|NA
TGTGCCAGCAGCTTCGGGGGCCCCGAAGAGACCCAGTACTTC
CASSFGGPEETQYF
>NA|TRBV9|TRBJ1-3|NA
TGTGCCAGTGGGGAACAGGGTGGTAGAAACACCATATATTTT
CASGEQGGRNTIYF
>NA|TRBV6-6|TRBJ2-7|NA
TGTGCCAGCAGTTACAAGGGGGGGCCCTACGAGCAGTACTTC
CASSYKGGPYEQYF
>TRBD1|TRBV14|TRBJ2-7|NA
TGTGCCAGCAGACAGGGGCGCGACGAGCAGTACTTC
CASRQGRDEQYF
>NA|TRBV27|TRBJ2-7|NA
TGTGCCAGCAGTTTATGGGGAGATGCCTACGAGCAGTACTTC
CASSLWGDAYEQYF
>TRBD1|TRBV4-3|TRBJ2-5|few
TGCGCCAGCAGCCTCATACAGGGGGCGGCTGGGGAGACCCAGTACTTC
CASSLIQGAAGETQYF
>NA|TRBV30|TRBJ1-4|NA
TGTGCCTGGAGCCCTCCGGAGCAGGGACGGGAAAAACTGTTTTTT
CAWSPPEQGREKLFF
>NA|TRBV9|TRBJ1-1|NA
TGTGCCAGCAGCGGGGGTGGTCGGGACACTGAAGCTTTCTTT
CASSGGGRDTEAFF
>TRBD1|TRBV19|TRBJ1-5|NA
TGTGCCAGTAGTATGGGACAGGGTATCAATCAGCCCCAGCATTTT
CASSMGQGINQPQHF
>TRBD2|TRBV29-1|TRBJ2-1|NA
TGCAGCGTTGAATACTGGGGGGGGAGCGATGAGCAGTTCTTC
CSVEYWGGSDEQFF
>NA|TRBV7-3|TRBJ1-1|NA
TGTGCCAGCAGCTTAACGGAAGGTGCTGAAGCTTTCTTT
CASSLTEGAEAFF
>NA|TRBV3-1/TRBV3-2|TRBJ1-5|NA
TGTGCCAGCAGCCAAGATACCGATCAGCCCCAGCATTTT
CASSQDTDQPQHF
>TRBD1|TRBV7-9|TRBJ2-7|NA
TGTGCCAGCAGCTTCGGGACAGGGGGGATTAGGGAGCAGTACTTC
CASSFGTGGIREQYF
>TRBD1|TRBV9|TRBJ2-5|many
TGTGCCAGCAGCTCCTCAGGGACAGGGTGGGAGACCCAGTACTTC
CASSSSGTGWETQYF
>NA|TRBV5-4|TRBJ1-1|NA
TGTGCCAGCAGCGTGGGACACCCGAACACTGAAGCTTTCTTT
CASSVGHPNTEAFF
>TRBD2|TRBV6-2/TRBV6-3|TRBJ2-5|NA
TGTGCCAGCAGTTACCCGAGGACTCCCTTAGCGGGCGAAGAGACCCAGTACTTC
CASSYPRTPLAGEETQYF
>NA|TRBV4-3|TRBJ2-1|NA
TGCGCCAGCAGCCAAGGGATGGCAGCCTTCTACAATGAGCAGTTCTTC
CASSQGMAAFYNEQFF
>TRBD1|TRBV6-2/TRBV6-3|TRBJ2-3|NA
TGTGCCAGCAGTACACGGGACAGGGGAGCAGATACGCAGTATTTT
CASSTRDRGADTQYF